This T cell receptor (beta chain) came from a study of Ad26.COV2.S vaccination and SARS-CoV-2 variants. TCRdb's table, derived via immunoSEQ multiplex PCR, lists solely in-frame clones and lacks some. The sample includes more than 150,000 clones, 70% to 90% seen only once; the top ten take 5.5% to 6%. Turning to this clone: Its antigen remains unknown.

Findings of the study overall: The study found similar non-spike TCR breadth in vaccine and placebo recipients. Substantial breadth was reported for post-vaccination spike-specific CD8+ and CD4+ T cells.

The specimen was peripheral blood, collected after recovery from COVID-19. This TCR derives from a human donor who had recovered from COVID-19.

As DNA, the CDR3 is TGTGCCAGCAGCATCGATCGACTAGCCCATGAGCAGTTCTTC. It codes for CASSIDRLAHEQFF. The V gene is TRBV7-3, the J gene TRBJ2-1; TRBD2 matches 7 bases. The V segment lost 5 bases and the J segment 8 bases; nucleotides outside the gene matches: 9. This CDR3 spans 14 amino acids. Germline CDR1 is SGHTA and CDR2 is FQGTGA.